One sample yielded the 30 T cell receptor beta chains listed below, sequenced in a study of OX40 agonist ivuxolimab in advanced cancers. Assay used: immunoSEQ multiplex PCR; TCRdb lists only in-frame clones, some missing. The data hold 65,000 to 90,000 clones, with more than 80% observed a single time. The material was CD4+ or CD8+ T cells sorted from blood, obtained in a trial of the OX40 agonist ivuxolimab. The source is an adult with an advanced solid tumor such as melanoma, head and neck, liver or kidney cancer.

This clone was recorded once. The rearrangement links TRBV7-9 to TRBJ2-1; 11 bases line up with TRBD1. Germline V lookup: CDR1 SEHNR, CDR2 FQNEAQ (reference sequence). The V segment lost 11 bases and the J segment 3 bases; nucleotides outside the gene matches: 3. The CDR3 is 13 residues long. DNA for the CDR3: TGTGCCGGGGGGACAGGGGGCTACAATGAGCAGTTCTTC. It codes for CAGGTGGYNEQFF.

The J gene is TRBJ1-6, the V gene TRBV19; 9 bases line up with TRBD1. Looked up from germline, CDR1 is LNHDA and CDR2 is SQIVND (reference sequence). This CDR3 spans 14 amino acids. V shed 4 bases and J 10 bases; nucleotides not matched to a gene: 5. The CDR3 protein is CASSSNRGQSPLHF. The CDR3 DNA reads TGTGCCAGTAGTAGTAACAGGGGGCAATCACCCCTCCACTTT.

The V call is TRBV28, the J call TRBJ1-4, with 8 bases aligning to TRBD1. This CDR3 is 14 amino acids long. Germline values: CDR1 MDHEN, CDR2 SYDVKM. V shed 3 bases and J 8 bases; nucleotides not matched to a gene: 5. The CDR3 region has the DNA TGTGCCAGCAGTTTGACAGGGGAAACGGAAAAACTGTTTTTT. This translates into CASSLTGETEKLFF.

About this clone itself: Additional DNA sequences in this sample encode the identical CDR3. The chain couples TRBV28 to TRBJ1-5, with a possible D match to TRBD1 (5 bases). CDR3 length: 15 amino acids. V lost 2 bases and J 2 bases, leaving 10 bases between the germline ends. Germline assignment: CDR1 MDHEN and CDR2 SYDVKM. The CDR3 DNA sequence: TGTGCCAGCAGTTTAGCCGGGGGTGGCAATCAGCCCCAGCATTTT. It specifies CASSLAGGGNQPQHF.

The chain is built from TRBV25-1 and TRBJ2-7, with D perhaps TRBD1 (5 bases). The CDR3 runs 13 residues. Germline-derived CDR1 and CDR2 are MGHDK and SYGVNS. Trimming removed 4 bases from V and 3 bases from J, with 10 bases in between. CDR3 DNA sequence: TGTGCCAGCAGTGGTCAGGGCTACTACGAGCAGTACTTC. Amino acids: CASSGQGYYEQYF.

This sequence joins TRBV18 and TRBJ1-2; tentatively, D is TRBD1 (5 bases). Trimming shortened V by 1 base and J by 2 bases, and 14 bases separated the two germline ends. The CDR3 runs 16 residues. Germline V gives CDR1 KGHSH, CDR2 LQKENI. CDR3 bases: TGTGCCAGCTCACCACTCTTTCAGGGTGCGAACTATGGCTACACCTTC. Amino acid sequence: CASSPLFQGANYGYTF.

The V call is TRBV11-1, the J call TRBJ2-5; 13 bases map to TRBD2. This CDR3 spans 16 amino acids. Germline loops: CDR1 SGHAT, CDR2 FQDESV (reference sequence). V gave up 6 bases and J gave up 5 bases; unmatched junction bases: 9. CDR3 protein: CASRLTSGGAYETQYF. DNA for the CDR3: TGTGCCAGCAGACTAACTAGCGGGGGGGCGTACGAGACCCAGTACTTC.

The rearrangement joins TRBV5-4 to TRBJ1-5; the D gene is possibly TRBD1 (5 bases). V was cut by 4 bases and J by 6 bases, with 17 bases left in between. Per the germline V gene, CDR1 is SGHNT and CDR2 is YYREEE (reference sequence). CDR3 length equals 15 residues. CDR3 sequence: CASSPDRGGSQPQHF. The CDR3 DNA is TGTGCCAGCAGCCCAGACCGGGGGGGAAGTCAGCCCCAGCATTTT.

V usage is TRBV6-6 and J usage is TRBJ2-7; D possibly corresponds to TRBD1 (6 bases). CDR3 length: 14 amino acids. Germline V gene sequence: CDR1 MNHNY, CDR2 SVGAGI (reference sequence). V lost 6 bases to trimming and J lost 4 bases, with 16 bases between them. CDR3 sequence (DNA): TGTGCCAGCAGACTCGGACAGAACCTTTACGAGCAGTACTTC. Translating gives CASRLGQNLYEQYF.

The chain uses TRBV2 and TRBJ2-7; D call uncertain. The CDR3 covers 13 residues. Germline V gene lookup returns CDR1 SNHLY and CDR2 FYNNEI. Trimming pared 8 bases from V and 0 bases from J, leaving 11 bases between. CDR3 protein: CASLMEYSYEQYF. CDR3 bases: TGTGCCAGCCTGATGGAATACTCCTACGAGCAGTACTTC.

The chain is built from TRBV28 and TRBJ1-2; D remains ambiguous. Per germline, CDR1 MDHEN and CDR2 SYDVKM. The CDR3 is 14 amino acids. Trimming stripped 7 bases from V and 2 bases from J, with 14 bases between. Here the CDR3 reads CASTLELYNYGYTF. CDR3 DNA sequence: TGTGCCAGCACATTGGAACTGTACAACTATGGCTACACCTTC.

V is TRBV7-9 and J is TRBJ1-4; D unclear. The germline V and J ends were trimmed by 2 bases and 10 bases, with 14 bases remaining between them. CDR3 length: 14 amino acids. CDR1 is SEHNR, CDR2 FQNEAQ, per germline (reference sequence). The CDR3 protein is CASSLSTAGGKLFF. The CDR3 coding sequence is TGTGCCAGCAGCTTATCGACGGCCGGTGGAAAACTGTTTTTT.

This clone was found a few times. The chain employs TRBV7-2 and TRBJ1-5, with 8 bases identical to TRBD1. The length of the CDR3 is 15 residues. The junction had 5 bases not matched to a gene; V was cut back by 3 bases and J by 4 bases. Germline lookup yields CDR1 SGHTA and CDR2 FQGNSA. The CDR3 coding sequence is TGTGCCAGCAGCTTGACAGGGGTCGCGAATCAGCCCCAGCATTTT. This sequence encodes CASSLTGVANQPQHF.

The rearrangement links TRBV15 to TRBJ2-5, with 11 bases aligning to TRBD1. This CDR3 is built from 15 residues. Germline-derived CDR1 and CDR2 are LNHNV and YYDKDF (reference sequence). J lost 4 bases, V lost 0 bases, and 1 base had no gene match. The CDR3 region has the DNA TGTGCCACCAGCAGAGAGGGGACAGGGGGAGAGACCCAGTACTTC. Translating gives CATSREGTGGETQYF.

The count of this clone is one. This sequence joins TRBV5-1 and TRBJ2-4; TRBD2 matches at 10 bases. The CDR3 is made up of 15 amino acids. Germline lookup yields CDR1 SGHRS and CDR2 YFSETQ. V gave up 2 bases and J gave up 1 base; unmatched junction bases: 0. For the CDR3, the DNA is TGCGCCAGCAGCTTTAGCGGGGGGGCCAAAAACATTCAGTACTTC. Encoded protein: CASSFSGGAKNIQYF.

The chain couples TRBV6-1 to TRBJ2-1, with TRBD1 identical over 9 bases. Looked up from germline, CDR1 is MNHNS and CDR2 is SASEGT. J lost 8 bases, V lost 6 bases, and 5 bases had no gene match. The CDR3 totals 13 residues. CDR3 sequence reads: CASRRQGGDEQFF. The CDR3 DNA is TGTGCCAGCAGGCGACAGGGGGGAGATGAGCAGTTCTTC.

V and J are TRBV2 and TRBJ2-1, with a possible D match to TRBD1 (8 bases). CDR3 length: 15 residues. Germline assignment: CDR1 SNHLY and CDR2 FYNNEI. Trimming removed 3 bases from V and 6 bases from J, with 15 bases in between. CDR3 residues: CASSDLQGGVNEQFF. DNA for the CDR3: TGTGCCAGCAGTGATTTACAGGGGGGGGTCAATGAGCAGTTCTTC.

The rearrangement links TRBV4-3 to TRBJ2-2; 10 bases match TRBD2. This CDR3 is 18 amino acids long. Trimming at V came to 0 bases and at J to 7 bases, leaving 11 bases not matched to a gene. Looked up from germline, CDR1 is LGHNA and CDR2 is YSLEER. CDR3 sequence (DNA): TGCGCCAGCAGCCAAGATATCGCAGCGGGGGGGTATGGCGGGGAGCTGTTTTTT. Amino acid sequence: CASSQDIAAGGYGGELFF.

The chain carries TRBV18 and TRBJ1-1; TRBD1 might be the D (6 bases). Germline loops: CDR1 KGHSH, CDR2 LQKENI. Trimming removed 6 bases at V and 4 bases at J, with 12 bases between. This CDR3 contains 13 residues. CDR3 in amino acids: CASSRGRGTEAFF. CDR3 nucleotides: TGTGCCAGCTCCAGGGGAAGGGGCACTGAAGCTTTCTTT.

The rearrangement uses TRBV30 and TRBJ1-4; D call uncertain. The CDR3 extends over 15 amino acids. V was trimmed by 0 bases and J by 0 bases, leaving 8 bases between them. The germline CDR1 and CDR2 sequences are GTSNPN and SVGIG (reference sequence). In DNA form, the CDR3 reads TGTGCCTGGAGTGTACAGATTGCAACTAATGAAAAACTGTTTTTT. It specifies CAWSVQIATNEKLFF.

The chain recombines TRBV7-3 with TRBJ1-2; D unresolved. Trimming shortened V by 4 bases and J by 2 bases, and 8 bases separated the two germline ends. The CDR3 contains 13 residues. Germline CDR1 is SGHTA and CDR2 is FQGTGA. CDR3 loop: CASSSGGNYGYTF. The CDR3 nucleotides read TGTGCCAGCAGCTCTGGAGGGAACTATGGCTACACCTTC.

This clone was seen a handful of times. The CDR3 coding sequence is TGTGCCAGCAGTTTGGCAGGGACGGGCACTGAAGCTTTCTTT. This codes for CASSLAGTGTEAFF. This chain links TRBV28 with TRBJ1-1; D perhaps matches TRBD1 (5 bases). The CDR3 is made up of 14 amino acids. Germline CDR1 and CDR2: MDHEN and SYDVKM. Trimming pared 3 bases from V and 4 bases from J, leaving 12 bases between.

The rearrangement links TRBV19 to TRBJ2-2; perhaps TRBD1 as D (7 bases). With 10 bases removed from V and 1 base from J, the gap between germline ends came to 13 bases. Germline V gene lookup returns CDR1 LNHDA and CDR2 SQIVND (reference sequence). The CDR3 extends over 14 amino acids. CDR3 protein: CATPRGENTGELFF. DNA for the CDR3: TGTGCCACCCCCAGGGGGGAGAACACCGGGGAGCTGTTTTTT.

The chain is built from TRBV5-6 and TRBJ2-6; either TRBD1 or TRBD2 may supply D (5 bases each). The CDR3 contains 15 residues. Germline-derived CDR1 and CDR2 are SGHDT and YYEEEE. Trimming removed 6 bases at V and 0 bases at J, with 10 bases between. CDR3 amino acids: CASIEGSSGANVLTF. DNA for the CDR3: TGTGCCAGCATCGAGGGGTCCTCTGGGGCCAACGTCCTGACTTTC.

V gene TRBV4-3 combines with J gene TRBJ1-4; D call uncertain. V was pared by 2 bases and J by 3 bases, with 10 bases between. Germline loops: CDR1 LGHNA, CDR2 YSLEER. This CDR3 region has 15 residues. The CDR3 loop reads CASSQRQYANEKLFF. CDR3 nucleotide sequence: TGCGCCAGCAGCCAAAGACAATATGCTAATGAAAAACTGTTTTTT.

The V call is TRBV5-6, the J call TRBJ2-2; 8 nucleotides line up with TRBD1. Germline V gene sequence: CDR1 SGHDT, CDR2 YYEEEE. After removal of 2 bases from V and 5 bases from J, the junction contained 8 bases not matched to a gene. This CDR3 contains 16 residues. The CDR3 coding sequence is TGTGCCAGCAGCTTCTTGACAGGGGAAAGGACCGGGGAGCTGTTTTTT. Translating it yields CASSFLTGERTGELFF.

This chain's CDR3 is CASTTIGGHEKLFF. As DNA, the CDR3 is TGTGCCAGCACTACTATCGGGGGCCATGAAAAACTGTTTTTT. The chain links TRBV6-5 to TRBJ1-4; D perhaps matches TRBD1 (6 bases). The germline V gene has CDR1 MNHEY and CDR2 SVGAGI. The ends were cut back, 7 bases at V and 6 bases at J, with 15 bases in the middle. This CDR3 has 14 amino acids.

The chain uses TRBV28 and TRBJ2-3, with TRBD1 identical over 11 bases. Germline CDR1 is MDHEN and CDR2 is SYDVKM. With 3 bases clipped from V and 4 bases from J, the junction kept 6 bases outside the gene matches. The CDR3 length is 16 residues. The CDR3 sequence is CASSFQGQGVADTQYF. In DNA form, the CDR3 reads TGTGCCAGCAGTTTCCAGGGACAGGGGGTCGCAGATACGCAGTATTTT.

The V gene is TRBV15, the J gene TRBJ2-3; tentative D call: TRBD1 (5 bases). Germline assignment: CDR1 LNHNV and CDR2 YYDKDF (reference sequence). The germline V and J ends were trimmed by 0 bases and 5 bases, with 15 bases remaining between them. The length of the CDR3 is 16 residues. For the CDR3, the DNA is TGTGCCACCAGCAGAGATAATAAACCGCAGGGAGATACGCAGTATTTT. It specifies CATSRDNKPQGDTQYF.

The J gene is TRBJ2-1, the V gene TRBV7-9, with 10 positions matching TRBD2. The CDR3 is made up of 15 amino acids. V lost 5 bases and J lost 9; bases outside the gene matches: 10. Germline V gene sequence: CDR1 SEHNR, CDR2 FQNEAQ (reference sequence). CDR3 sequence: CASSPAGTSDAEQFF. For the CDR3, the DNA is TGTGCCAGCAGCCCCGCCGGGACTAGCGATGCTGAGCAGTTCTTC.